The next 25 T cell receptor beta chains were all read from a single sample in a study of T cell responses to AZD1222 COVID-19 vaccine. Using immunoSEQ multiplex PCR, the repertoire was profiled, and TCRdb retains in-frame clones only, with some absent. The sample consists of 55,000 to 85,000 clones, less than 90% of them appearing once. Sequencing used peripheral blood, obtained on day 0 of AZD1222 vaccination. The receptors derive from an adult in good health.

The chain employs TRBV7-2 and TRBJ2-3; 8 nucleotides match TRBD2. This CDR3 region has 15 residues. V shed 5 bases and J 4 bases; nucleotides not matched to a gene: 8. Germline V gives CDR1 SGHTA, CDR2 FQGNSA. The CDR3 nucleotides read TGTGCCAGCAGCCCACCCGGGACTAGTCCAGATACGCAGTATTTT. This sequence encodes CASSPPGTSPDTQYF. Combining the CDR3 with reference TRBV7-2 and TRBJ2-3 gives the whole variable domain GAGVSQSPSNKVTEKGKDVELRCDPISGHTALYWYRQSLGQGLEFLIYFQGNSAPDKSGLPSDRFSAERTGGSVSTLTIQRTQQEDSAVYLCASSPPGTSPDTQYFGPGTRLTVL.

The chain joins TRBV7-3 to TRBJ2-1; the D gene is possibly TRBD2 (6 bases). CDR1 and CDR2 from the germline V gene are SGHTA and FQGTGA. With 1 base removed from V and 4 bases from J, the gap between germline ends came to 8 bases. The CDR3 totals 14 residues. The CDR3 here is CASSLRAGYNEQFF. The CDR3 DNA sequence: TGTGCCAGCAGCTTAAGAGCGGGTTACAATGAGCAGTTCTTC.

The chain joins TRBV27 to TRBJ2-7; 8 nucleotides agree with TRBD2. CDR3 length: 13 residues. Germline assignment: CDR1 MNHEY and CDR2 SMNVEV (reference sequence). After removal of 10 bases from V and 3 bases from J, the junction contained 8 bases not matched to a gene. This CDR3 is CATARGGHYEQYF. As DNA, the CDR3 is TGTGCCACCGCCCGGGGGGGCCACTACGAGCAGTACTTC.

The chain employs TRBV11-2 and TRBJ1-2, with 7 bases aligning to TRBD1. V trimming: 1 base; J trimming: 4 bases; junction bases outside the gene matches: 6. The CDR3 sequence is 15 residues long. Germline-derived CDR1 and CDR2 are SGHAT and FQNNGV. The CDR3 bases are TGTGCCAGCAGCTTAGCCGACAGGGAGGCCTATGGCTACACCTTC. Amino acid sequence: CASSLADREAYGYTF. The full variable domain, with the rest looked up from reference TRBV11-2 and TRBJ1-2, is EAGVAQSPRYKIIEKRQSVAFWCNPISGHATLYWYQQILGQGPKLLIQFQNNGVVDDSQLPKDRFSAERLKGVDSTLKIQPAKLEDSAVYLCASSLADREAYGYTFGSGTRLTVV.

This clone was counted once. The chain uses TRBV7-2 and TRBJ2-3; D ambiguous. In germline, CDR1 is SGHTA, CDR2 FQGNSA. This CDR3 has 13 residues. The V gene lost 5 bases and the J gene lost 1 base, with 7 bases spanning the gap. CDR3 nucleotide sequence: TGTGCCAGCAGCCCTATGGGCACAGATACGCAGTATTTT. Translation gives CASSPMGTDTQYF.

The sample holds one count of this clone. The V call is TRBV7-2, the J call TRBJ2-1, with D tentatively TRBD1 or TRBD2 (5 bases each). Trimming pared 6 bases from V and 6 bases from J, leaving 15 bases between. CDR1 and CDR2 (germline): SGHTA, FQGNSA. The CDR3 loop spans 14 amino acids. The CDR3 nucleotides read TGTGCCAGCAGTGCCGGGGCTAGTACCAATGAGCAGTTCTTC. Translation gives CASSAGASTNEQFF. Drawing the rest from reference TRBV7-2 and TRBJ2-1, the complete variable domain is GAGVSQSPSNKVTEKGKDVELRCDPISGHTALYWYRQSLGQGLEFLIYFQGNSAPDKSGLPSDRFSAERTGGSVSTLTIQRTQQEDSAVYLCASSAGASTNEQFFGPGTRLTVL.

The V call is TRBV7-2, the J call TRBJ1-2; D call uncertain. Germline assignment: CDR1 SGHTA and CDR2 FQGNSA. Trimming stripped 2 bases from V and 3 bases from J, with 4 bases between. The CDR3 has 12 amino acids. CDR3 amino acids: CASSLQDYGYTF. CDR3 coding DNA: TGTGCCAGCAGCTTACAGGACTATGGCTACACCTTC.

V is TRBV27 and J is TRBJ2-7; D is undetermined. The germline V gene has CDR1 MNHEY and CDR2 SMNVEV (reference sequence). V gave up 0 bases and J gave up 11 bases, with 17 bases separating them. The CDR3 is 14 amino acids. The CDR3, as DNA: TGTGCCAGCAGTTTATCCCCCCGGACCCTAGAGGAGTACTTC. Its translation: CASSLSPRTLEEYF.

This clone showed up many times. The rearrangement uses TRBV18 and TRBJ1-3; 7 nucleotides agree with TRBD1. Germline values: CDR1 KGHSH, CDR2 LQKENI. V shed 6 bases, J shed 1 base, and the junction held 12 bases outside the gene matches. The length of the CDR3 is 17 residues. CDR3 loop: CASSNGLTGLSGNTIYF. CDR3 in DNA: TGTGCCAGCTCGAACGGGCTGACAGGGCTTTCTGGAAACACCATATATTTT.

This chain joins TRBV2 and TRBJ1-6, with D unclear. The germline V gene encodes CDR1 SNHLY and CDR2 FYNNEI. The CDR3 extends over 13 amino acids. V dropped 3 bases and J dropped 7 bases, with 7 bases sitting between them. The CDR3 DNA sequence: TGTGCCAGCAGTGATACGGTAAATTCACCCCTCCACTTT. Translation gives CASSDTVNSPLHF.

The rearrangement joins TRBV18 to TRBJ1-3; D is ambiguous. In germline, CDR1 is KGHSH, CDR2 LQKENI. The CDR3 totals 14 residues. The germline V and J ends were trimmed by 3 bases and 2 bases, with 8 bases remaining between them. CDR3 residues: CASSPGNAGNTIYF. CDR3 coding DNA: TGTGCCAGCTCACCTGGGAACGCTGGAAACACCATATATTTT.

CDR3: CASSRLSGRYEAFF. The CDR3 DNA follows: TGTGCCAGCTCACGCTTATCGGGACGATACGAAGCTTTCTTT. This chain connects TRBV18 to TRBJ1-1; perhaps TRBD1 as D (5 bases). Germline lookup yields CDR1 KGHSH and CDR2 LQKENI. V was pared by 4 bases and J by 8 bases, with 17 bases between. The CDR3 loop spans 14 amino acids.

By share of the sample, this clone is medium-sized. V usage is TRBV5-8 and J usage is TRBJ1-2; D is unresolved. The CDR3 is 14 residues long. Trimming shortened V by 0 bases and J by 4 bases, and 10 bases separated the two germline ends. CDR1 is SGHTS, CDR2 YDEGEE, per germline. The CDR3 here is CASSLGTVAYGYTF. The DNA for the CDR3 is TGTGCCAGCAGCTTGGGTACGGTGGCCTATGGCTACACCTTC. Looking up the rest from reference TRBV5-8 and TRBJ1-2 gives the full variable domain: EAGVTQSPTHLIKTRGQQATLRCSPISGHTSVYWYQQALGLGLQFLLWYDEGEERNRGNFPPRFSGRQFPNYSSELNVNALELEDSALYLCASSLGTVAYGYTFGSGTRLTVV.

The chain employs TRBV28 and TRBJ1-4; possible D gene TRBD1, 5 bases. CDR1 is MDHEN, CDR2 SYDVKM, per germline. Deletions cut 3 bases from V and 10 bases from J, with 18 bases between. This CDR3 has 15 amino acids. This CDR3 is CASSFFRGGASKLFF. In DNA form, the CDR3 reads TGTGCCAGCAGTTTTTTCCGCGGGGGAGCGTCAAAACTGTTTTTT.

The chain is built from TRBV7-3 and TRBJ2-1; 8 nucleotides align to TRBD1. Trimming removed 5 bases from V and 4 bases from J; junction bases left unmatched: 7. Germline V gene data show CDR1 as SGHTA and CDR2 as FQGTGA. This CDR3 is 15 amino acids long. CDR3 amino acids: CASSRGQGVYNEQFF. The CDR3 DNA sequence: TGTGCCAGCAGCCGCGGACAGGGTGTTTACAATGAGCAGTTCTTC. Full variable domain (rest looked up from reference TRBV7-3 and TRBJ2-1): GAGVSQTPSNKVTEKGKYVELRCDPISGHTALYWYRQSLGQGPEFLIYFQGTGAADDSGLPNDRFFAVRPEGSVSTLKIQRTERGDSAVYLCASSRGQGVYNEQFFGPGTRLTVL.

The chain employs TRBV28 and TRBJ2-1; no clear D gene. Looked up from germline, CDR1 is MDHEN and CDR2 is SYDVKM. The length of the CDR3 is 11 residues. V was trimmed by 7 bases and J by 7 bases, leaving 8 bases between them. The CDR3 DNA reads TGTGCCAGCACCCGTTGGAATGAGCAGTTCTTC. This encodes CASTRWNEQFF.

The rearrangement joins TRBV3-1 (or the pseudogene TRBV3-2) to TRBJ2-7, with D perhaps being TRBD1 or TRBD2 (7 bases each). The V gene's germline CDR1 is LGHDT and CDR2 YNNKEL (reference sequence). V shed 3 bases and J shed 1 base, with 16 bases lying between them. CDR3 size: 16 residues. The chain's CDR3 is CASSHQGGGESYEQYF. The CDR3 DNA follows: TGTGCCAGCAGCCACCAGGGGGGAGGGGAATCCTACGAGCAGTACTTC.

This clone appeared a single time. The chain uses TRBV21-1 and TRBJ1-2; the table's D call, TRBD1, was not checked against the DNA. TRBV21-1 is recorded as a pseudogene. The CDR3 is made up of 11 amino acids. CDR3 DNA: TGTGCCAGCAACACGTACTATGGCTACACCTTC. Translation gives CASNTYYGYTF.

V usage is TRBV2 and J usage is TRBJ2-1, with 11 bases lining up with TRBD2. V shed 5 bases, J shed 9 bases, and the junction held 9 bases outside the gene matches. The length of the CDR3 is 15 residues. The germline CDR1 and CDR2 sequences are SNHLY and FYNNEI. The CDR3 loop is CASSFSGGAAGEQFF. CDR3 in DNA: TGTGCCAGCAGTTTTAGCGGGGGGGCCGCCGGTGAGCAGTTCTTC.

The chain couples TRBV2 to TRBJ1-3; D gene uncertain. V was shortened by 6 bases and J by 0 bases, with 9 bases between the two germline ends. The CDR3 runs to 14 residues. Looked up from germline, CDR1 is SNHLY and CDR2 is FYNNEI. CDR3 sequence reads: CASRVQLSGNTIYF. The DNA for the CDR3 is TGTGCCAGCAGAGTACAGCTCTCTGGAAACACCATATATTTT. Full variable domain (missing parts from reference TRBV2 and TRBJ1-3): EPEVTQTPSHQVTQMGQEVILRCVPISNHLYFYWYRQILGQKVEFLVSFYNNEISEKSEIFDDQFSVERPDGSNFTLKIRSTKLEDSAMYFCASRVQLSGNTIYFGEGSWLTVV.

CDR3 nucleotide sequence: TGTGCCAGCAGCTTGGGACAGACGAATCAGCCCCAGCATTTT. Translated: CASSLGQTNQPQHF. The rearrangement uses TRBV7-2 and TRBJ1-5, with 7 bases that match TRBD1. Germline CDR1 is SGHTA and CDR2 is FQGNSA. V gave up 3 bases and J gave up 4 bases; unmatched junction bases: 3. CDR3 length: 14 amino acids.

The V gene is TRBV6-5, the J gene TRBJ2-5; D perhaps matches TRBD2 (6 bases). Per the germline V gene, CDR1 is MNHEY and CDR2 is SVGAGI. Trimming shortened V by 2 bases and J by 2 bases, and 15 bases separated the two germline ends. CDR3 length: 16 residues. The CDR3 nucleotides are TGTGCCAGCAGTTACACCCCCCGGGGGACTCAAGAGACCCAGTACTTC. It is translated as CASSYTPRGTQETQYF.

The gene calls are TRBV10-3 and TRBJ2-1; 8 nucleotides match TRBD1. The junction had 9 bases not matched to a gene; V was cut back by 7 bases and J by 7 bases. This CDR3 contains 14 residues. The germline CDR1 and CDR2 sequences are ENHRY and SYGVKD. This CDR3 is CAITRGTGSNEQFF. The DNA for the CDR3 is TGTGCCATCACCCGGGGGACAGGATCAAATGAGCAGTTCTTC.

The chain carries TRBV27 and TRBJ1-6, with a possible D match to TRBD1 (5 bases). The germline V gene encodes CDR1 MNHEY and CDR2 SMNVEV (reference sequence). CDR3 length equals 15 residues. The V end lost 2 bases, the J end lost 9 bases, and 14 bases lay between the germline ends. The CDR3, as DNA: TGTGCCAGCAGTTTAGACACCCTGGGGGGTTCACCCCTCCACTTT. Translated: CASSLDTLGGSPLHF.

CDR3 in amino acids: CASSIRPPGGNQPQHF. CDR3 DNA sequence: TGTGCCAGTAGTATAAGGCCCCCGGGGGGCAATCAGCCCCAGCATTTT. The genes are TRBV19 and TRBJ1-5, with D possibly matching TRBD1 (5 bases). The germline V and J ends were trimmed by 2 bases and 2 bases, with 13 bases remaining between them. The CDR3 contains 16 residues. Germline lookup yields CDR1 LNHDA and CDR2 SQIVND (reference sequence). Based on the CDR3 plus reference TRBV19 and TRBJ1-5, the full variable domain is DGGITQSPKYLFRKEGQNVTLSCEQNLNHDAMYWYRQDPGQGLRLIYYSQIVNDFQKGDIAEGYSVSREKKESFPLTVTSAQKNPTAFYLCASSIRPPGGNQPQHFGDGTRLSIL.